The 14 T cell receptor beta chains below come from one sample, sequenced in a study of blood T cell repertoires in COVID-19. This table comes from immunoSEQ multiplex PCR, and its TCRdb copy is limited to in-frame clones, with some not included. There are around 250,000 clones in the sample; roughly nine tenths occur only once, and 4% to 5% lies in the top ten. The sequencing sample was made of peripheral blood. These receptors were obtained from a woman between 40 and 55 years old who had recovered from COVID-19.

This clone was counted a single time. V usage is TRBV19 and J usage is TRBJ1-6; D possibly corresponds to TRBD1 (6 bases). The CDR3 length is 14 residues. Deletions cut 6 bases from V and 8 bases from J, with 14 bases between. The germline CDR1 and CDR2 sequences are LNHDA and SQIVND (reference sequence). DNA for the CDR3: TGTGCCAGTAGCCTTGGACAGAAGGATTCACCCCTCCACTTT. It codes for CASSLGQKDSPLHF. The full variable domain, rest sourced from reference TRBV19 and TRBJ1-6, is DGGITQSPKYLFRKEGQNVTLSCEQNLNHDAMYWYRQDPGQGLRLIYYSQIVNDFQKGDIAEGYSVSREKKESFPLTVTSAQKNPTAFYLCASSLGQKDSPLHFGNGTRLTVT.

The CDR3, as DNA: TGTGCCAGCAGTTATAAGCGTGAGCAGTACGTC. It translates to CASSYKREQYV. The chain employs TRBV6-8 and TRBJ2-7; D call uncertain. Germline assignment: CDR1 MNHGY and CDR2 SAAAGT. The V end was cut by 3 bases, the J end by 7 bases, with 7 bases between. The CDR3 has 11 amino acids.

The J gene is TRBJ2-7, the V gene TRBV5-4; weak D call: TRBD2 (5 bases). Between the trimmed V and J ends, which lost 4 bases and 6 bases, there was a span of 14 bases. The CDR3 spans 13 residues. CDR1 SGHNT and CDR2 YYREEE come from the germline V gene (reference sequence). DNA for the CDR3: TGTGCCAGCAGCCCCCCGGGGTTTAGCGAGCAGTACTTC. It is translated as CASSPPGFSEQYF.

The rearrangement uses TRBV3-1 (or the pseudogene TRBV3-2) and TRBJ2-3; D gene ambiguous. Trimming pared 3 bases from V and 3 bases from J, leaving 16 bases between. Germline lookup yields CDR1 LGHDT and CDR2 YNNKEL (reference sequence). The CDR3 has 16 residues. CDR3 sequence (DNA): TGTGCCAGCAGCCATGGTCGCGGAAGTTTTACAGATACGCAGTATTTT. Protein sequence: CASSHGRGSFTDTQYF.

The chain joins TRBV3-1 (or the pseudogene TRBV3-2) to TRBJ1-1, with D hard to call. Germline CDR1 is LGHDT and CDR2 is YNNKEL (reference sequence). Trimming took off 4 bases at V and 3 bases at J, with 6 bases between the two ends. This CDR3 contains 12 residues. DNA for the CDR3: TGTGCCAGCAGCCTGAGGGACACTGAAGCTTTCTTT. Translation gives CASSLRDTEAFF.

The CDR3 loop reads CASSKERGVKNIQYF. The CDR3, as DNA: TGTGCCAGCAGCAAAGAGCGGGGAGTCAAAAACATTCAGTACTTC. The chain employs TRBV21-1 and TRBJ2-4; TRBD2, as called in the table, went unchecked against the DNA. TRBV21-1 is given as a pseudogene. The CDR3 runs to 15 residues.

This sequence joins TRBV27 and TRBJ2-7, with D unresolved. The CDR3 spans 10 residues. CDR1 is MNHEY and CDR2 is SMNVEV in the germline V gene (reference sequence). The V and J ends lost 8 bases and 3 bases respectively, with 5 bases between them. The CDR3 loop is CASWHYEQYF. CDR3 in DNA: TGTGCCAGCTGGCACTACGAGCAGTACTTC.

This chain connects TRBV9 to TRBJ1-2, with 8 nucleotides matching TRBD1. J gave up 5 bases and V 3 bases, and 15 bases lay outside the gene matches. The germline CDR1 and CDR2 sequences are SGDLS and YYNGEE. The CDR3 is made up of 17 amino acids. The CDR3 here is CASSARTGSWIDYGYTF. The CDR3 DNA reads TGTGCCAGCAGCGCTAGGACAGGGTCATGGATTGATTATGGCTACACCTTC.

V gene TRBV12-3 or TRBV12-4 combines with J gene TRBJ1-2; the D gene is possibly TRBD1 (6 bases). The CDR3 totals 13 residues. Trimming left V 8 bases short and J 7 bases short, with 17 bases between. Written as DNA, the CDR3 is TGTGCCAGCGGCCTTCAACAGGGATCTGGCTACACCTTC. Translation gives CASGLQQGSGYTF.

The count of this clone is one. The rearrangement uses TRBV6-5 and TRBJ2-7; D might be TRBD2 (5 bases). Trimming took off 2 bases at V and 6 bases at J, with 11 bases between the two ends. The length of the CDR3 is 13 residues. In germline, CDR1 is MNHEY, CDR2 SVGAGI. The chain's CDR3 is CASSYAAGGEQYV. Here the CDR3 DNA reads TGTGCCAGCAGTTACGCCGCAGGAGGCGAGCAGTACGTC.

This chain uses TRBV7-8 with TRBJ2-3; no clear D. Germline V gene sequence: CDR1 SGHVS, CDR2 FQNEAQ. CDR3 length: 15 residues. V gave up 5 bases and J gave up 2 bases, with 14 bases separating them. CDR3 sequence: CASSPLKRITDTQYF. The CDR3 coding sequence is TGTGCCAGCAGCCCACTGAAGCGCATCACAGATACGCAGTATTTT.

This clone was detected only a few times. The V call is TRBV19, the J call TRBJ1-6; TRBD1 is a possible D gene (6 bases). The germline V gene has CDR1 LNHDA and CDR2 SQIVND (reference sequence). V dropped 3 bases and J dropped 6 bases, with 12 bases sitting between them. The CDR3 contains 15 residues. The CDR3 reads CASSIRAGVNSPLHF. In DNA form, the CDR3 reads TGTGCCAGTAGTATTCGGGCAGGGGTTAATTCACCCCTCCACTTT.

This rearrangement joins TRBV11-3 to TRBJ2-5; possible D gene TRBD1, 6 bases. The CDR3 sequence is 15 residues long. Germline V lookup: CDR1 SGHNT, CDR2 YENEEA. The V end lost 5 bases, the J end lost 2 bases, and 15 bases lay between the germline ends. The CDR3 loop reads CASSPQGMGQETQYF. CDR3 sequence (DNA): TGTGCCAGCAGCCCTCAGGGGATGGGACAAGAGACCCAGTACTTC.

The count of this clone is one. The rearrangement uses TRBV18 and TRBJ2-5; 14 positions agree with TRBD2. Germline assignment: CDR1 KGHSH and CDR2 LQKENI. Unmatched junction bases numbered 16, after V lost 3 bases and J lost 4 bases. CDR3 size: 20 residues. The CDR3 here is CASSPISGTSGGHRRETQYF. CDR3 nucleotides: TGTGCCAGCTCACCGATATCCGGGACTAGCGGGGGTCACCGTCGAGAGACCCAGTACTTC.